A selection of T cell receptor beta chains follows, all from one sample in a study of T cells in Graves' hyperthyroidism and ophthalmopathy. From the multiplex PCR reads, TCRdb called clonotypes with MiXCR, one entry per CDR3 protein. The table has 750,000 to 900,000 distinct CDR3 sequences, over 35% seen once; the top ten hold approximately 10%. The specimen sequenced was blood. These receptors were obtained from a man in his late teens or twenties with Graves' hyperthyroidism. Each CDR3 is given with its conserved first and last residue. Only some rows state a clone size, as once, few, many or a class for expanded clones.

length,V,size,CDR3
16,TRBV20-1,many,CSARPQGRSLNTEAFF
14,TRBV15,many,CATSRDLGTSEAFF
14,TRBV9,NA,CASTGNSGANVLTF
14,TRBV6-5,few,CASRMGHPNTEAFF
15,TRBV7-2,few,CASQGGQGLRTEAFF
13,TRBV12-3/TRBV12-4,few,CASSWEGQGGYTF
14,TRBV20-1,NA,CSARENGWGTEAFF
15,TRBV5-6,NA,CASSLRGVGNQPLHF
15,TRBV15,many,CATSTGVVMTGELFF
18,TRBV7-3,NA,CASSLHPGQEGSDTEAFF
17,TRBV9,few,CASSANPGQGPNTEAFF